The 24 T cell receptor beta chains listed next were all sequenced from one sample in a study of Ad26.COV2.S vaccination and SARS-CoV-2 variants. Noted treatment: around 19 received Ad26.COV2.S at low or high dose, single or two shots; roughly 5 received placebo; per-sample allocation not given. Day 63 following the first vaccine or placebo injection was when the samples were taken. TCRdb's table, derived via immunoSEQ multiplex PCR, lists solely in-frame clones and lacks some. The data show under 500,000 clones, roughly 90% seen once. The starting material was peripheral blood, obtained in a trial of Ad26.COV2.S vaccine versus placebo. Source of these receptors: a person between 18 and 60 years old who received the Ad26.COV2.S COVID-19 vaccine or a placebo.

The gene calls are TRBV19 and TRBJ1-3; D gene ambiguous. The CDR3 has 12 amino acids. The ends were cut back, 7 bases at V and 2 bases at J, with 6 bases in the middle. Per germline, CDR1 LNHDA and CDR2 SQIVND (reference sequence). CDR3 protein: CASIGTGNTIYF. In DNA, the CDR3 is TGTGCCAGTATCGGGACTGGAAACACCATATATTTT.

The CDR3 coding sequence is TGTGCCAGCAGCGGAGCCGGGACAGGGGGTTTCGGGGAGCTGTTTTTT. It is translated as CASSGAGTGGFGELFF. The chain combines TRBV5-4 with TRBJ2-2; 11 bases line up with TRBD1. The CDR3 contains 16 residues. The V and J ends lost 4 bases and 7 bases, in that order; junction bases with no gene match: 9. Germline loops: CDR1 SGHNT, CDR2 YYREEE (reference sequence).

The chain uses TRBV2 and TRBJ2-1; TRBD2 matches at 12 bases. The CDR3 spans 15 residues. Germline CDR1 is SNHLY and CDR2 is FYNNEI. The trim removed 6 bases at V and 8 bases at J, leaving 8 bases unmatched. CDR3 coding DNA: TGTGCCAGCAGAGCTCTAGCGGGGGGGCGGGATGAGCAGTTCTTC. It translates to CASRALAGGRDEQFF.

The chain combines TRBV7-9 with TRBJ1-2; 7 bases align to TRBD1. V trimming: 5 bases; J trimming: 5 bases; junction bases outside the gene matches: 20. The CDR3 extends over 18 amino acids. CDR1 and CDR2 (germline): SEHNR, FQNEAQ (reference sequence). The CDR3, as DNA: TGTGCCAGCAGCGATCAACACATGAACAGGGGAAGTACGTATGGCTACACCTTC. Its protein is CASSDQHMNRGSTYGYTF.

The DNA for the CDR3 is TGTGCCAGCAGTTACCCGGGGGGGCAAGAGACCCAGTACTTC. This encodes CASSYPGGQETQYF. The chain has TRBV6-6 and TRBJ2-5; 8 positions match TRBD2. Germline V gene lookup returns CDR1 MNHNY and CDR2 SVGAGI (reference sequence). This CDR3 contains 14 residues. Trimming took 2 bases from V and 2 from J; bases not matched to a gene: 1.

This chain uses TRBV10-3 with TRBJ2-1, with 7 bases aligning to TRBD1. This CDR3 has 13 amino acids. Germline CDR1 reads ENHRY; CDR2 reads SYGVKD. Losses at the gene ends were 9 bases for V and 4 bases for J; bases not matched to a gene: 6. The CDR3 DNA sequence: TGTGCCATTGGACAGGTTGTATACAATGAGCAGTTCTTC. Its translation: CAIGQVVYNEQFF.

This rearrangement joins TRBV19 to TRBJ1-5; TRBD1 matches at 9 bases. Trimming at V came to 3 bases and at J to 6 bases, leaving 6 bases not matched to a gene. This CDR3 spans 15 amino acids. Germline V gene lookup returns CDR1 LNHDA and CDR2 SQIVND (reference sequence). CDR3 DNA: TGTGCCAGTAGTATGTGGGACAGGGACCCTCAGCCCCAGCATTTT. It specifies CASSMWDRDPQPQHF.

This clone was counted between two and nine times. CDR3 nucleotides: TGTGCCAGCAGTTACCAGGGACTAGCGGGGGGTTTCTTC. Translating gives CASSYQGLAGGFF. This chain joins TRBV6-2 or TRBV6-3 and TRBJ2-1; TRBD2 matches 15 bases. There are 13 residues in the CDR3. The germline V gene encodes CDR1 MNHEY and CDR2 SVGEGT. V lost 2 bases and J lost 16; bases outside the gene matches: 3.

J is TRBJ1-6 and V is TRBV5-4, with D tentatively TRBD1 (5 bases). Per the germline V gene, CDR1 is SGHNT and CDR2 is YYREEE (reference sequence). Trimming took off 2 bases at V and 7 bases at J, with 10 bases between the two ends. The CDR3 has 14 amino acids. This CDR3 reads CASSFRDGNSPLHF. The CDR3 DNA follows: TGTGCCAGCAGCTTCCGGGACGGGAATTCACCCCTCCACTTT.

The CDR3 loop is CATRSGQAYSSTDTQYF. Here the CDR3 DNA reads TGTGCCACCAGGTCGGGACAGGCCTACTCCAGCACAGATACGCAGTATTTT. This rearrangement joins TRBV24-1 to TRBJ2-3, with 8 bases fitting TRBD1. This CDR3 contains 17 residues. CDR1 and CDR2 from the germline V gene are KGHDR and SFDVKD. The V gene end was trimmed by 7 bases and the J gene end by 0 bases; junction bases not matched to a gene: 11.

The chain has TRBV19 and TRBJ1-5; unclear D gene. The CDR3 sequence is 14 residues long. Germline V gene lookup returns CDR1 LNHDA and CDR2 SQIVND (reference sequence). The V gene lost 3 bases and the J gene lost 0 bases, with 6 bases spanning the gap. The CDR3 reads CASSIQISNQPQHF. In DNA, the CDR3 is TGTGCCAGTAGTATTCAGATTAGCAATCAGCCCCAGCATTTT.

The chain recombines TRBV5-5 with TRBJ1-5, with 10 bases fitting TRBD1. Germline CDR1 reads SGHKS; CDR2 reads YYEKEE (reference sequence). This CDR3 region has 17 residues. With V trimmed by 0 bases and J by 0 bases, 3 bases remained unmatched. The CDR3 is CASSLGQGAYSNQPQHF. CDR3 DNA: TGTGCCAGCAGCTTGGGACAGGGGGCTTATAGCAATCAGCCCCAGCATTTT.

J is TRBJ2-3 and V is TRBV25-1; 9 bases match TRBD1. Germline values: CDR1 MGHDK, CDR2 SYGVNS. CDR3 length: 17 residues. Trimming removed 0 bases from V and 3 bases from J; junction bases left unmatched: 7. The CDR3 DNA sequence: TGTGCCAGCAGTGAATATACAGGGGGCGCGGGGACAGATACGCAGTATTTT. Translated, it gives CASSEYTGGAGTDTQYF.

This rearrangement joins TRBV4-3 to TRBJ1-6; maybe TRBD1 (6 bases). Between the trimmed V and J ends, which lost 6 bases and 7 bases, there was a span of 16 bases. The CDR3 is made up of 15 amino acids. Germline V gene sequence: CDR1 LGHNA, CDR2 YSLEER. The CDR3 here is CASRQDSRGNSPLHF. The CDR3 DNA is TGCGCCAGCAGACAGGACAGCCGGGGGAATTCACCCCTCCACTTT.

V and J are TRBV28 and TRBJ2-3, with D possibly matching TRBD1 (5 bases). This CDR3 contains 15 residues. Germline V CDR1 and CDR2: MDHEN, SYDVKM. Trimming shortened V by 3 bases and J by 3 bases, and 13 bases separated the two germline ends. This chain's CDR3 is CASSLVRVATDTQYF. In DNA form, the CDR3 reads TGTGCCAGCAGTTTGGTCAGGGTCGCTACAGATACGCAGTATTTT. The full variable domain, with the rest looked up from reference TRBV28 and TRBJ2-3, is DVKVTQSSRYLVKRTGEKVFLECVQDMDHENMFWYRQDPGLGLRLIYFSYDVKMKEKGDIPEGYSVSREKKERFSLILESASTNQTSMYLCASSLVRVATDTQYFGPGTRLTVL.

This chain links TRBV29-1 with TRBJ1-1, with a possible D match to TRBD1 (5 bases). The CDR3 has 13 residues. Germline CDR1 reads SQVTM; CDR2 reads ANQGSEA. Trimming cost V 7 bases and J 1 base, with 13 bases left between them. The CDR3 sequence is CSAGHGGNTEAFF. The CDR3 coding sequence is TGCAGCGCTGGTCACGGGGGGAACACTGAAGCTTTCTTT.

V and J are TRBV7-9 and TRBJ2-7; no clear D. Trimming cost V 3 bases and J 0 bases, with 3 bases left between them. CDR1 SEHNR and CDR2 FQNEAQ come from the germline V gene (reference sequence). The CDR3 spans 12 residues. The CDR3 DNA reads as TGTGCCAGCAGCTTCCTCTCCTACGAGCAGTACTTC. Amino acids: CASSFLSYEQYF. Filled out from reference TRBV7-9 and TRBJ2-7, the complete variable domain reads DTGVSQNPRHKITKRGQNVTFRCDPISEHNRLYWYRQTLGQGPEFLTYFQNEAQLEKSRLLSDRFSAERPKGSFSTLEIQRTEQGDSAMYLCASSFLSYEQYFGPGTRLTVT.

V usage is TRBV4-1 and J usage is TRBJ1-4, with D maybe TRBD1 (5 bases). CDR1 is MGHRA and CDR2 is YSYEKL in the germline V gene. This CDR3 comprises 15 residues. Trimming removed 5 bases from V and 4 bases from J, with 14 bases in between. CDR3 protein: CASSGGTAVNEKLFF. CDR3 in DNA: TGCGCCAGCAGCGGAGGGACCGCCGTTAATGAAAAACTGTTTTTT.

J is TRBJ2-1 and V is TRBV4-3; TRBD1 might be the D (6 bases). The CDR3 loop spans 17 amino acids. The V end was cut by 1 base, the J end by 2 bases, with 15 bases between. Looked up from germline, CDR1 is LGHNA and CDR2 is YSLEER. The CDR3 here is CASSQGSPGDTYNEQFF. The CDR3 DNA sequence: TGCGCCAGCAGCCAAGGTTCCCCTGGGGACACCTACAATGAGCAGTTCTTC.

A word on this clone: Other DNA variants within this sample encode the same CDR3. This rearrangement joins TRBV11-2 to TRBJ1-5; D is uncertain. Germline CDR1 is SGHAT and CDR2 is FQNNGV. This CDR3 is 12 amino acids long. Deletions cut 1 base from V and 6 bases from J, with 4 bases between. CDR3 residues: CASSLGGQPQHF. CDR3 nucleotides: TGTGCCAGCAGCTTAGGGGGTCAGCCCCAGCATTTT.

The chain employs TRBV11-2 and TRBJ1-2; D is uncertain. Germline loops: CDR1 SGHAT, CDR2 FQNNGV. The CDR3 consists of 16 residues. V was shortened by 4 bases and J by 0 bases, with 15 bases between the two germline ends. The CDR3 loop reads CASSSHTQVTNYGYTF. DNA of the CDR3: TGTGCCAGCAGCTCCCATACCCAGGTGACTAACTATGGCTACACCTTC.

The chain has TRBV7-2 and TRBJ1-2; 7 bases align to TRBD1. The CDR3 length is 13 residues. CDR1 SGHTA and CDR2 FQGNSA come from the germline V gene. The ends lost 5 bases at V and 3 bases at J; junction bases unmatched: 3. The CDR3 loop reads CASSPDRDYGYTF. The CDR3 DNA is TGTGCCAGCAGCCCCGACAGGGACTATGGCTACACCTTC.

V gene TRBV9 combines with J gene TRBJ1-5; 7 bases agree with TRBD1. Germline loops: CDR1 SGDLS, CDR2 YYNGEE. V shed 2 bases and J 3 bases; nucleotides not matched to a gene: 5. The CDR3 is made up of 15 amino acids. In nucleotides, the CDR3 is TGTGCCAGCAGCGTTGAGGGACAGATCAATCAGCCCCAGCATTTT. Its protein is CASSVEGQINQPQHF.

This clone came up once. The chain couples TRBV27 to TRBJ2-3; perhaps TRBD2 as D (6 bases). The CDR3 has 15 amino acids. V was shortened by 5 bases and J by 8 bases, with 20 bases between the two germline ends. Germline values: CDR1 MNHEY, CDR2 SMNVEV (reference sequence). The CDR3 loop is CASSPSATSFSTQYF. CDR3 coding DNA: TGTGCCAGCAGTCCCTCAGCGACTAGTTTCTCTACGCAGTATTTT.